This section outlines one T cell receptor beta chain sequence together with its context. It was with random hexamers that roughly 0.5 to 1 ug RNA was reverse transcribed. The TCR beta CDR3 was amplified by immunoSEQ multiplex PCR across 54 Vbeta, 13 Jbeta. TCRdb re-called the immunoSEQ multiplex PCR reads through MiXCR, storing one row per CDR3 protein. The sample yields 200,000 or so distinct CDR3 sequences, 90% to 95% seen once. CDR1 is DFQATT, CDR2 SNEGSKA, per germline (reference sequence). Trimming took off 1 base at V and 1 base at J, with 11 bases between the two ends. The CDR3 is made up of 15 amino acids. The sample comes from a study of CD8 T cells in Susac syndrome. Sequencing of TCR beta was performed on blood CD8+ and CD4+ T cells. The multiple sclerosis control cohort comprised treatment-naive individuals presenting with stable or active relapsing-remitting disease.

The V gene is TRBV20-1, the J gene TRBJ2-1; possible D gene TRBD2, 5 bases. The sequenced sample was CD4+ T cells from PBMCs. The source is a human donor with multiple sclerosis. CDR3 in DNA: TGCAGTGCTAGAGTATTCGGACTTTCCTACAATGAGCAGTTCTTC. Translation: CSARVFGLSYNEQFF.